The 25 T cell receptor beta chains below all came from one sample that was sequenced in a study of T cell responses to AZD1222 COVID-19 vaccine. Libraries were prepared by immunoSEQ multiplex PCR; TCRdb keeps only in-frame clonotypes and omits some of them. The sample yields 150,000 or so clones, about 88% seen once. The sequencing here drew on peripheral blood, taken on day 0 of AZD1222 vaccination. Every receptor here comes from an adult in good health.

J is TRBJ1-1 and V is TRBV7-2; 10 bases map to TRBD1. Losses at the gene ends were 7 bases for V and 1 base for J; bases not matched to a gene: 9. This CDR3 spans 16 amino acids. Germline loops: CDR1 SGHTA, CDR2 FQGNSA. The CDR3 reads CASTFGTGAPNTEAFF. The DNA for the CDR3 is TGTGCCAGCACCTTCGGGACAGGGGCCCCGAACACTGAAGCTTTCTTT.

The chain is built from TRBV7-2 and TRBJ2-7, with 7 bases identical to TRBD1. The CDR3 runs to 17 residues. J lost 2 bases, V lost 5 bases, and 15 bases had no gene match. From germline, CDR1 is SGHTA and CDR2 FQGNSA. The CDR3 DNA follows: TGTGCCAGCAGCCAAAGTAGGGGACAGCCGGGCGCCTACGAGCAGTACTTC. This codes for CASSQSRGQPGAYEQYF. The full variable domain, rest sourced from reference TRBV7-2 and TRBJ2-7, is GAGVSQSPSNKVTEKGKDVELRCDPISGHTALYWYRQSLGQGLEFLIYFQGNSAPDKSGLPSDRFSAERTGGSVSTLTIQRTQQEDSAVYLCASSQSRGQPGAYEQYFGPGTRLTVT.

The V gene is TRBV25-1, the J gene TRBJ1-2; perhaps TRBD1 as D (6 bases). The V gene lost 4 bases and the J gene lost 5 bases, with 20 bases spanning the gap. CDR1 is MGHDK and CDR2 is SYGVNS in the germline V gene. The CDR3 has 16 residues. CDR3 in amino acids: CASSVFQGQDLYGYTF. The CDR3 DNA reads TGTGCCAGCAGTGTTTTCCAGGGGCAGGATCTTTATGGCTACACCTTC.

The rearrangement joins TRBV19 to TRBJ2-1; TRBD2 aligns across 12 bases. Germline CDR1 LNHDA, CDR2 SQIVND (reference sequence). This CDR3 comprises 17 residues. Unmatched junction bases numbered 6, after V lost 2 bases and J lost 4 bases. The CDR3 region has the DNA TGTGCCAGTAGTATACAGTTCGGGACTAGCGGGTACAATGAGCAGTTCTTC. It translates to CASSIQFGTSGYNEQFF.

V usage is TRBV5-1 and J usage is TRBJ2-1; perhaps TRBD2 as D (6 bases). The CDR3 consists of 15 residues. In germline, CDR1 is SGHRS, CDR2 YFSETQ. V lost 2 bases and J 0 bases, leaving 9 bases between the germline ends. CDR3 loop: CASSFGTRSYNEQFF. The CDR3 bases are TGCGCCAGCAGCTTTGGGACTCGCTCCTACAATGAGCAGTTCTTC.

J is TRBJ1-4 and V is TRBV27, with 8 bases matching TRBD1. There are 17 residues in the CDR3. CDR1 MNHEY and CDR2 SMNVEV come from the germline V gene (reference sequence). V gave up 0 bases and J gave up 3 bases; unmatched junction bases: 6. This chain's CDR3 is CASSLSPTGASNEKLFF. The CDR3 region has the DNA TGTGCCAGCAGTTTATCCCCGACAGGGGCCTCTAATGAAAAACTGTTTTTT.

V gene TRBV5-1 combines with J gene TRBJ1-1, with D possibly matching TRBD1 (5 bases). Germline V gene data show CDR1 as SGHRS and CDR2 as YFSETQ. V lost 2 bases and J 4 bases, leaving 15 bases between the germline ends. The CDR3 spans 15 residues. CDR3 loop: CASSFDQVRGTEAFF. CDR3 nucleotides: TGCGCCAGCAGCTTTGATCAGGTGAGGGGCACTGAAGCTTTCTTT.

The rearrangement uses TRBV19 and TRBJ2-4; D remains ambiguous. This CDR3 is 14 amino acids long. CDR1 is LNHDA and CDR2 is SQIVND in the germline V gene (reference sequence). V was trimmed by 4 bases and J by 0 bases, leaving 7 bases between them. This CDR3 reads CASSTDLAKNIQYF. CDR3 DNA: TGTGCCAGTAGTACAGATCTAGCCAAAAACATTCAGTACTTC.

This clone was recorded a few times. The V call is TRBV14, the J call TRBJ1-1; TRBD1 is a possible D gene (6 bases). CDR3 length equals 16 residues. CDR1 is SGHDN and CDR2 is FVKESK in the germline V gene. Trimming removed 0 bases from V and 4 bases from J, with 15 bases in between. The CDR3 reads CASSQDWAGVLTEAFF. The CDR3 DNA reads as TGTGCCAGCAGCCAAGATTGGGCAGGGGTCCTCACTGAAGCTTTCTTT.

J is TRBJ2-7 and V is TRBV5-1, with TRBD1 matching 7 bases. The CDR3 has 14 amino acids. V was pared by 4 bases and J by 6 bases, with 10 bases of the junction left unmatched. CDR1 and CDR2 (germline): SGHRS, YFSETQ. The CDR3 DNA reads as TGCGCCAGCAGCCGAAGACAGGGAACGGTCGAGCAGTACTTC. As protein: CASSRRQGTVEQYF.

The rearrangement joins TRBV6-1 to TRBJ1-1, with a possible D match to TRBD1 (6 bases). CDR3 length: 14 residues. The V gene's germline CDR1 is MNHNS and CDR2 SASEGT. V was pared by 2 bases and J by 11 bases, with 18 bases between. CDR3 region: CASSEQGRGVGAFF. The DNA of the CDR3 is TGTGCCAGCAGTGAACAGGGGCGAGGGGTAGGCGCTTTCTTT.

The gene calls are TRBV27 and TRBJ2-5, with a weak D call TRBD1 (5 bases). The CDR3 is made up of 13 amino acids. V dropped 6 bases and J dropped 4 bases, with 12 bases sitting between them. Germline-derived CDR1 and CDR2 are MNHEY and SMNVEV (reference sequence). The CDR3 nucleotides read TGTGCCAGCAGCTCAGGGTTTGGAGAGACCCAGTACTTC. Its translation is CASSSGFGETQYF.

CDR3 nucleotides: TGTGCCAGCTCCTTGGACCGTGGGGTCTCACCCCTCCACTTT. Translation gives CASSLDRGVSPLHF. The chain employs TRBV18 and TRBJ1-6; no clear D gene. Trimming shortened V by 6 bases and J by 10 bases, and 16 bases separated the two germline ends. This CDR3 is built from 14 residues. CDR1 is KGHSH and CDR2 is LQKENI in the germline V gene. The full variable domain, in which reference TRBV18 and TRBJ1-6 provide the parts outside the CDR3, is NAGVMQNPRHLVRRRGQEARLRCSPMKGHSHVYWYRQLPEEGLKFMVYLQKENIIDESGMPKERFSAEFPKEGPSILRIQQVVRGDSAAYFCASSLDRGVSPLHFGNGTRLTVT.

This clone was detected once. The V gene is TRBV7-3, the J gene TRBJ1-1, with D possibly matching TRBD1 (5 bases). CDR3 length: 14 residues. Germline V gene sequence: CDR1 SGHTA, CDR2 FQGTGA. Trimming took off 2 bases at V and 5 bases at J, with 12 bases between the two ends. CDR3 nucleotide sequence: TGTGCCAGCAGCTTAGGGGGTCTTGGGACTGAAGCTTTCTTT. Its translation: CASSLGGLGTEAFF.

This clone was counted only a few times. The genes are TRBV5-1 and TRBJ2-7; D could derive from TRBD1 or TRBD2 (5 bases each). From germline, CDR1 is SGHRS and CDR2 YFSETQ. The CDR3 contains 16 residues. Between the trimmed V and J ends, which lost 4 bases and 0 bases, there was a span of 17 bases. The CDR3 reads CASSRRGDASSYEQYF. The CDR3 nucleotides read TGCGCCAGCAGCCGGAGAGGGGACGCGAGCTCCTACGAGCAGTACTTC.

The V call is TRBV21-1, the J call TRBJ2-7; TRBD2, the D gene given by the table, was not confirmed from the DNA. TRBV21-1 counts as a pseudogene. The CDR3 sequence is 17 residues long. The CDR3 DNA sequence: TGTGCCAGCGTAGTTGTAGGGACTAGCGGACAATCCTACGAGCAGTACTTC. It is translated as CASVVVGTSGQSYEQYF.

Written as DNA, the CDR3 is TGTGCCACCAGCAGAGCCCCCAATAGCAATCAGCCCCAGCATTTT. Translation gives CATSRAPNSNQPQHF. The chain employs TRBV15 and TRBJ1-5; no firm D call. The CDR3 is made up of 15 amino acids. Trimming removed 1 base from V and 0 bases from J, with 7 bases in between. CDR1 LNHNV and CDR2 YYDKDF come from the germline V gene (reference sequence).

This chain uses TRBV5-1 with TRBJ1-2, with D uncertain. Germline CDR1 and CDR2: SGHRS and YFSETQ. Between the trimmed V and J ends, which lost 3 bases and 6 bases, there was a span of 12 bases. This CDR3 has 13 residues. CDR3: CASSSTPHDGYTF. The CDR3 DNA is TGCGCCAGCAGCTCAACGCCCCACGATGGCTACACCTTC.

The chain links TRBV5-1 to TRBJ2-5; D uncertain. This CDR3 region has 15 residues. Germline CDR1 reads SGHRS; CDR2 reads YFSETQ. The V gene lost 3 bases and the J gene lost 1 base, with 13 bases spanning the gap. In DNA form, the CDR3 reads TGCGCCAGCAGCTCCGTACCTCGACTCCAAGAGACCCAGTACTTC. This sequence encodes CASSSVPRLQETQYF. Together with reference TRBV5-1 and TRBJ2-5, the CDR3 gives the full variable domain: KAGVTQTPRYLIKTRGQQVTLSCSPISGHRSVSWYQQTPGQGLQFLFEYFSETQRNKGNFPGRFSGRQFSNSRSEMNVSTLELGDSALYLCASSSVPRLQETQYFGPGTRLLVL.

The table lists this clone with a count of one. The genes are TRBV28 and TRBJ1-1; unclear D gene. The CDR3 has 12 residues. Trimming pared 6 bases from V and 3 bases from J, leaving 8 bases between. Germline lookup yields CDR1 MDHEN and CDR2 SYDVKM. The CDR3 loop reads CASRSQDTEAFF. CDR3 in DNA: TGTGCCAGCAGAAGTCAAGACACTGAAGCTTTCTTT.

Written as DNA, the CDR3 is TGTGCCAGCAGTTGGTGGACAGGCAATCAGCCCCAGCATTTT. As protein: CASSWWTGNQPQHF. The chain recombines TRBV28 with TRBJ1-5, with D tentatively TRBD1 (6 bases). The CDR3 has 14 residues. Germline V CDR1 and CDR2: MDHEN, SYDVKM. Trimming left V 4 bases short and J 2 bases short, with 9 bases between.

This rearrangement joins TRBV7-2 to TRBJ2-5, with 7 bases matching TRBD2. Looked up from germline, CDR1 is SGHTA and CDR2 is FQGNSA. This CDR3 region has 16 residues. After removal of 2 bases from V and 7 bases from J, the junction contained 13 bases not matched to a gene. CDR3 amino acids: CASSLTGGTPGGTQYF. In DNA form, the CDR3 reads TGTGCCAGCAGCTTAACGGGAGGCACTCCCGGGGGGACCCAGTACTTC.

The chain carries TRBV11-3 and TRBJ2-2; D gene unclear. Germline CDR1 reads SGHNT; CDR2 reads YENEEA. V lost 0 bases to trimming and J lost 6 bases, with 5 bases between them. The CDR3 runs to 13 residues. The chain's CDR3 is CASSLEIPGELFF. Here the CDR3 DNA reads TGTGCCAGCAGCTTAGAAATTCCCGGGGAGCTGTTTTTT.

The chain has TRBV5-8 and TRBJ1-2; 7 positions match TRBD1. CDR1 is SGHTS and CDR2 is YDEGEE in the germline V gene. The CDR3 sequence is 15 residues long. V gave up 4 bases and J gave up 10 bases; unmatched junction bases: 16. In DNA form, the CDR3 reads TGTGCCAGCAGCGACACTCTCCGGGACAGATCCGACTACACCTTC. Encoded protein: CASSDTLRDRSDYTF.

This clone has a handful of counts. The chain couples TRBV2 to TRBJ1-6; TRBD1 might be the D (6 bases). The CDR3 sequence is 16 residues long. V shed 2 bases and J shed 4 bases, with 12 bases lying between them. CDR1 SNHLY and CDR2 FYNNEI come from the germline V gene. The CDR3 coding sequence is TGTGCCAGCAGTGAACAGGGGCCGCTTTATAATTCACCCCTCCACTTT. Amino acids: CASSEQGPLYNSPLHF.